One sample yielded the 4 T cell receptor beta chains listed below, sequenced in a study of follicular helper T cells after annual influenza vaccination. Profiling relied on immunoSEQ multiplex PCR, and the TCRdb table lists in-frame clones only, not all of them. This sample has about 10,000 clones, with less than 80% found just once. This specimen consisted of CXCR5- memory CD4+ T cells sorted from blood, obtained 6 weeks after influenza vaccination. The receptors were gathered from an adult who received the influenza vaccine.

As to this clone: The germline gene is not matched at one end of the junction; a read error may be the cause. This chain links TRBV7-2 with TRBJ2-1, with a tentative D call TRBD2 (5 bases). CDR1 is SGHTA and CDR2 is FQGNSA in the germline V gene. The CDR3 consists of 11 residues. CDR3 bases: TGTGCCAGCAGCGTAGCGTTTGAGCAGTTCTTC. Amino acid sequence: CASSVAFEQFF. Full variable domain (missing parts from reference TRBV7-2 and TRBJ2-1): GAGVSQSPSNKVTEKGKDVELRCDPISGHTALYWYRQSLGQGLEFLIYFQGNSAPDKSGLPSDRFSAERTGGSVSTLTIQRTQQEDSAVYLCASSVAFEQFFGPGTRLTVL.

The chain joins TRBV6-1 to TRBJ2-7; D not certain. The germline V gene encodes CDR1 MNHNS and CDR2 SASEGT. Trimming took off 5 bases at V and 0 bases at J, with 2 bases between the two ends. The CDR3 spans 11 residues. CDR3: CASSPSYEQYF. In DNA form, the CDR3 reads TGTGCCAGCAGTCCCTCCTACGAGCAGTACTTC.

The rearrangement joins TRBV6-5 to TRBJ1-1, with TRBD1 matching over 8 bases. J was trimmed by 0 bases and V by 5 bases; bases with no gene match: 5. The V gene's germline CDR1 is MNHEY and CDR2 SVGAGI. The CDR3 runs to 15 residues. The CDR3 loop reads CASSTGGGMNTEAFF. For the CDR3, the DNA is TGTGCCAGCAGTACAGGGGGAGGGATGAACACTGAAGCTTTCTTT.

This chain connects TRBV11-2 to TRBJ2-5, with a possible D match to TRBD1 (6 bases). V lost 6 bases and J 1 base, leaving 6 bases between the germline ends. Per germline, CDR1 SGHAT and CDR2 FQNNGV. This CDR3 contains 12 residues. The CDR3 protein is CASRGGQETQYF. The CDR3 nucleotides are TGTGCCAGCAGAGGGGGCCAAGAGACCCAGTACTTC.